These T cell receptor beta chains were read from a single sample in a study of shared clonotypes between healthy human individuals. Measured with immunoSEQ multiplex PCR; TCRdb has only the in-frame clones, and not every one. This table has under 1 million clones, just over 95% appearing once. Sequencing used naive CD8+ T cells sorted from blood. The receptors here all came from a man aged 30 to 39 in good health. Both conserved end residues are part of each CDR3. Each record gives: D gene, clone size, J gene, V gene, CDR3 DNA, CDR3 protein. A D gene is named only where the DNA matches it firmly. Only part of the rows carry a size: once, few, many, or a class if the clone is expanded.

D: -
size: -
J: TRBJ1-1
V: TRBV11-2
DNA: TGTGCCAGCAGCTTTCCAGCCCTAGGCCCTGAAGCTTTCTTT
CDR3: CASSFPALGPEAFF

D: TRBD1
size: -
J: TRBJ2-2
V: TRBV14
DNA: TGTGCCAGCAGCCAATGGGACAGGGCCTTCTCCGGGGAGCTGTTTTTT
CDR3: CASSQWDRAFSGELFF

D: TRBD2
size: -
J: TRBJ2-1
V: TRBV4-3
DNA: TGCGCCAGCAGCCAAGAGGTCGCAGATAGCGGGAGGGCCAGCTCCTACAATGAGCAGTTCTTC
CDR3: CASSQEVADSGRASSYNEQFF

D: TRBD1
size: -
J: TRBJ1-2
V: TRBV5-4
DNA: TGTGCCAGCAGTACGACAGGGGGCTATGGCTACACCTTC
CDR3: CASSTTGGYGYTF

D: -
size: -
J: TRBJ2-1
V: TRBV7-9
DNA: TGTGCCAGCTTTGGGGATAGTGGCGATGAGCAGTTCTTC
CDR3: CASFGDSGDEQFF

D: TRBD2
size: once
J: TRBJ2-1
V: TRBV15
DNA: TGTGCCACCAGCAAGCGGGAGGGCCTTGACTACAATGAGCAGTTCTTC
CDR3: CATSKREGLDYNEQFF

D: -
size: -
J: TRBJ2-6
V: TRBV4-1
DNA: TGCGCCAGCAGCCAAGGGATTCTACAGGTCCACTCTGGGGCCAACGTCCTGACTTTC
CDR3: CASSQGILQVHSGANVLTF

D: -
size: once
J: TRBJ2-7
V: TRBV5-5
DNA: TGTGCCAGCAGCTTGGTTTGGCAGGATCCCTACGAGCAGTACTTC
CDR3: CASSLVWQDPYEQYF

D: -
size: -
J: TRBJ1-5
V: TRBV27
DNA: TGTGCCAGCAGTTTAAAGGGGATTCTCAATCAGCCCCAGCATTTT
CDR3: CASSLKGILNQPQHF

D: -
size: -
J: TRBJ2-1
V: TRBV7-9
DNA: TGTGCCAGCAGCCAACCTACGAGTTTCGAGCAGTTCTTC
CDR3: CASSQPTSFEQFF

D: -
size: once
J: TRBJ2-3
V: TRBV7-6
DNA: TGTGCCAGCAGCTTATCCTCCGGGACACGGAGCACAGATACGCAGTATTTT
CDR3: CASSLSSGTRSTDTQYF

D: TRBD2
size: -
J: TRBJ2-7
V: TRBV4-3
DNA: TGCGCCAGCAGCCCCGAGGAAGCGGGGATCTACGAGCAGTACTTC
CDR3: CASSPEEAGIYEQYF

D: -
size: -
J: TRBJ2-7
V: TRBV18
DNA: TGTGCCAGCTCGCCACGATACGAAGGGGACATCCCCCTGGGGTACGAGCAGTACTTC
CDR3: CASSPRYEGDIPLGYEQYF

D: TRBD1
size: -
J: TRBJ2-2
V: TRBV7-9
DNA: TGTGCCAGCAGCTCACCCGGGACAGCAGCCGGGGAGCTGTTTTTT
CDR3: CASSSPGTAAGELFF

D: -
size: -
J: TRBJ1-1
V: TRBV7-9
DNA: TGTGCCAGCAGCTTAGCGCAGGGGAGGGACACTGAAGCTTTCTTT
CDR3: CASSLAQGRDTEAFF

D: -
size: -
J: TRBJ2-1
V: TRBV29-1
DNA: TGCAGCGTCGGACTCTCCTACAATGAGCAGTTCTTC
CDR3: CSVGLSYNEQFF

D: TRBD1
size: -
J: TRBJ2-1
V: TRBV11-2
DNA: TGTGCCAGCAGCTTAGATGGGACAGGGGGCTCAAGTAATGAGCAGTTCTTC
CDR3: CASSLDGTGGSSNEQFF

D: -
size: once
J: TRBJ2-7
V: TRBV7-9
DNA: TGTGCCAGCAGCGCGCCAAGGGAAAGCTACGAGCAGTACTTC
CDR3: CASSAPRESYEQYF

D: -
size: -
J: TRBJ1-2
V: TRBV28
DNA: TGTGCCAGCAGTAGAGGACGGTTAGCTAACTATGGCTACACCTTC
CDR3: CASSRGRLANYGYTF

D: -
size: -
J: TRBJ2-1
V: TRBV7-9
DNA: TGTGCCAGCAGCCCGACTAGTGGCACCTCCTACAATGAGCAGTTCTTC
CDR3: CASSPTSGTSYNEQFF

D: TRBD2
size: -
J: TRBJ2-1
V: TRBV10-3
DNA: TGTGCCATCAGGTCGTCGGCTAGCGGGTACAATGAGCAGTTCTTC
CDR3: CAIRSSASGYNEQFF

D: TRBD1
size: once
J: TRBJ1-5
V: TRBV2
DNA: TGTGCCAGCAGTGGATTGGCTGTGGGACAGGGGGCAGGTCAGCCCCAGCATTTT
CDR3: CASSGLAVGQGAGQPQHF

D: -
size: -
J: TRBJ1-4
V: TRBV7-9
DNA: TGTGCCAGCAGCCCCCCCAGGGTGGCTAATGAAAAACTGTTTTTT
CDR3: CASSPPRVANEKLFF

D: -
size: -
J: TRBJ2-2
V: TRBV5-8
DNA: TGTGCCAGCAGCTTGAGCGGGGAGCTGTTTTTT
CDR3: CASSLSGELFF

D: -
size: -
J: TRBJ2-7
V: TRBV11-2
DNA: TGTGCCAGCAGCTTAGGCTTGCAAGGCAGTTCCTACGAGCAGTACTTC
CDR3: CASSLGLQGSSYEQYF

D: -
size: -
J: TRBJ2-7
V: TRBV6-1
DNA: TGTGCCAGCAGTGGCCGGGCCGAACGCTTTTTTTACGAGCAGTACTTC
CDR3: CASSGRAERFFYEQYF

D: TRBD1
size: -
J: TRBJ2-1
V: TRBV10-2
DNA: TGCGCCAGCAGGGACTGGGACAGCCAAGGCAATGAGCAGTTCTTC
CDR3: CASRDWDSQGNEQFF

D: -
size: -
J: TRBJ1-2
V: TRBV10-2
DNA: TGCGCCAGCAGTGGAATACGACAGAGCAACTATGGCTACACCTTC
CDR3: CASSGIRQSNYGYTF

D: TRBD1
size: -
J: TRBJ2-7
V: TRBV29-1
DNA: TGCAGCGTTAGCGCCGGACAGGGGGCTGTCCGGCGCTACGAGCAGTACTTC
CDR3: CSVSAGQGAVRRYEQYF